This T cell receptor (beta chain) was recovered during a study of cytomegalovirus exposure and HLA in healthy donors. V lost 3 bases and J 7 bases, leaving 13 bases between the germline ends. Germline lookup yields CDR1 LNHDA and CDR2 SQIVND (reference sequence). CDR3 length: 15 amino acids. Notes on this clone: Antigen unknown.

Donors had nominal health at sampling but likely had unrecorded immune exposures. Overall study findings and caveats: Several of the most significant clusters appeared, in a later analysis, to be linked to common viral pathogens.

With 60 Vbeta and 13 Jbeta primers, the PCR was carried out. Repertoires were generated with immunoSEQ multiplex PCR, while TCRdb's copy carries only in-frame clones and drops some. The listing contains 60,000 or so clones. This sequence joins TRBV19 and TRBJ1-6; TRBD1 is a possible D gene (5 bases). The clonotype comes from a woman in her late teens or twenties in good health and CMV-seronegative. Sequenced: PBMCs. The CDR3 loop reads CASSIVRGGNSPLHF. The CDR3, as DNA: TGTGCCAGTAGTATTGTTCGGGGGGGAAATTCACCCCTCCACTTT.